This T cell receptor beta chain originates from a study of cytomegalovirus exposure and HLA in healthy donors. Libraries were prepared by immunoSEQ multiplex PCR; TCRdb keeps only in-frame clonotypes and omits some of them. This table has about 160,000 clones, around 96% appearing once. The ends lost 4 bases at V and 5 bases at J; junction bases unmatched: 5. Germline assignment: CDR1 MNHNS and CDR2 SASEGT. The CDR3 is 14 amino acids. On this clone itself: The antigen remains unidentified.

Study results and limitations: Many donors shared some public TCRs, even though most TCR sequences were rare. Reports indicated that the classifier achieved high specificity and sensitivity in diagnosing cytomegalovirus status. Among TCR beta chains, those listed as cytomegalovirus-associated numbered around 180. In the 90 to 150 validation repertoires, approximately 93% of cluster scores exceeded 0, per a later analysis.

Input material: PBMCs. The chain is built from TRBV6-1 and TRBJ2-3; 8 bases align to TRBD1. The receptor was isolated from a woman between 18 and 29 years old in good health and CMV-seronegative. CDR3 sequence (DNA): TGTGCCAGCAGTGTAGTTACAGGGGGAGATACGCAGTATTTT. Translating it yields CASSVVTGGDTQYF.